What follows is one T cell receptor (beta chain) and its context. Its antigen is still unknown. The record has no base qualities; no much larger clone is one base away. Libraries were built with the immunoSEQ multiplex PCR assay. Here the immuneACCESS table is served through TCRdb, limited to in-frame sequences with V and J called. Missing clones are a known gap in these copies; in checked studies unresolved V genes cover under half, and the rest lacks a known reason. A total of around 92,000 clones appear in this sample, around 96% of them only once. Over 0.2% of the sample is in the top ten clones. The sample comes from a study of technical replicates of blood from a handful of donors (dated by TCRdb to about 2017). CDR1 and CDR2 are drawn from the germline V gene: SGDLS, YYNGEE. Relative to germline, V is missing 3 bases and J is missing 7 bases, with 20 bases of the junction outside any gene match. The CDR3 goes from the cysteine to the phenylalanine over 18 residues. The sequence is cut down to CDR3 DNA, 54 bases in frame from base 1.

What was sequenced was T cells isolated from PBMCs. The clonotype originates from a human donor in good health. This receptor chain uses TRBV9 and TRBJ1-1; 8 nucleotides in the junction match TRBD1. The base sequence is TGTGCCAGCAGCGAGGGGGGACAGGTCAACTATCCGGGCGGTGAAGCTTTCTTT. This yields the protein CASSEGGQVNYPGGEAFF. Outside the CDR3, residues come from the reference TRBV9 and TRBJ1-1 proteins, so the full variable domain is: DSGVTQTPKHLITATGQRVTLRCSPRSGDLSVYWYQQSLDQGLQFLIQYYNGEERAKGNILERFSAQQFPDLHSELNLSSLELGDSALYFCASSEGGQVNYPGGEAFFGQGTRLTVV.